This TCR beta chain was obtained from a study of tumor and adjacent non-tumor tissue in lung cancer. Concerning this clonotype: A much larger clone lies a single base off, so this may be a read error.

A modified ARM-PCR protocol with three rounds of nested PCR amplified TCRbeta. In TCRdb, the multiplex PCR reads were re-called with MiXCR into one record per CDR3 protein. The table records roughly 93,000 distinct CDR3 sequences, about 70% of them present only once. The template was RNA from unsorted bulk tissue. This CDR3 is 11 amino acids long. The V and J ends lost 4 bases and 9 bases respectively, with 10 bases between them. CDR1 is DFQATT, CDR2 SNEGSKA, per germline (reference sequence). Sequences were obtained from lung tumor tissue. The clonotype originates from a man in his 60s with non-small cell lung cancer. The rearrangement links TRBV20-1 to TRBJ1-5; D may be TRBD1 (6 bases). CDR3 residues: CSANKGGPQHF. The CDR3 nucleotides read TGCAGTGCTAATAAGGGGGGGCCCCAGCATTTT.